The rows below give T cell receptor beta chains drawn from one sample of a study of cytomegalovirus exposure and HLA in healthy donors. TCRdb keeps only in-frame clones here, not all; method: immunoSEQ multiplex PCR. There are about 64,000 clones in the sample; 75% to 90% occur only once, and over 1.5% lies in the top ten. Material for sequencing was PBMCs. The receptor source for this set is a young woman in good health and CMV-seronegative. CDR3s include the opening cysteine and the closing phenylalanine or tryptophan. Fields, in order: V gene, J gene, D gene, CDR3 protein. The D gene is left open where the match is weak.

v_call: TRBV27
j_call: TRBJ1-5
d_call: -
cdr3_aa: CASSLLGLNSNQPQHF

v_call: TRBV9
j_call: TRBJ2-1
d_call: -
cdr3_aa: CASSVVQKNNEQFF

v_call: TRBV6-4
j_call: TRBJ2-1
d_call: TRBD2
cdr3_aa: CASSPLFAGGYNEQFF

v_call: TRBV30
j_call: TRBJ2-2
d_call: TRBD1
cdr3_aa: CARHRGATNTGELFF

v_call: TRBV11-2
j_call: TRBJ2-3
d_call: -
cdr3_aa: CASSFADTQYF

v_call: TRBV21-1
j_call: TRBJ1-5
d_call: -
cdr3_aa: CASSAQAAGGFQPQHF

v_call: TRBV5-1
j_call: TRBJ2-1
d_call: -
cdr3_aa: CASSLAKDREQFF

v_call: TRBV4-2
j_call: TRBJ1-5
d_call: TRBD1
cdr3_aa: CASSQKDRGNQPQHF

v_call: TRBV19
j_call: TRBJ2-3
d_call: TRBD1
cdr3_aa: CASSEGQVRDTQYF

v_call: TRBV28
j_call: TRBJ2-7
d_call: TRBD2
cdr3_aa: CASSRLAANYEQYF

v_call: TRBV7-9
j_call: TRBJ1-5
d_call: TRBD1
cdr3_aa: CASSLRGAGQPQHF

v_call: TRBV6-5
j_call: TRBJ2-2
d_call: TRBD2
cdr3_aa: CASSPPAGGIGELFF

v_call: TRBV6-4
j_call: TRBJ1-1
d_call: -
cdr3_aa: CASSEAGDMNTEAFF

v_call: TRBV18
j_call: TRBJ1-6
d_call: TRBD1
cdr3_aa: CASSPSGTGNSPLHF

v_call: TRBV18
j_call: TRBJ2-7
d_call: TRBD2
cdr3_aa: CASSPSLRGGLEQYF

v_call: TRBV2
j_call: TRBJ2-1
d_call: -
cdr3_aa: CASSESGVGNEQFF

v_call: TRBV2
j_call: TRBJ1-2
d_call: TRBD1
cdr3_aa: CASSAAQGAWGGYTF

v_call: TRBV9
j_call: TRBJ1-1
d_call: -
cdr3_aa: CASSGRMWGGTEAFF

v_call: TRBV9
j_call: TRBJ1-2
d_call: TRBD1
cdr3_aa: CASSGRQGIYGYTF

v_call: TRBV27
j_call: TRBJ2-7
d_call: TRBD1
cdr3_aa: CASSSGTGSHEQYF

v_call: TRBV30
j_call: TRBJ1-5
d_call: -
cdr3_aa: CAWSAGGLNQPQHF

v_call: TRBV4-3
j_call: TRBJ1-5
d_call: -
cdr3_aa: CASSQGWGGGQPQHF

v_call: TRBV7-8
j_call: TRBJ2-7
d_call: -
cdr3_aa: CASSVGQAYEQYF

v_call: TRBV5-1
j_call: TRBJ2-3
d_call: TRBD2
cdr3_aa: CASSLEVAGGGDTQYF

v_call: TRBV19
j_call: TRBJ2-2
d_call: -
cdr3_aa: CASSRPGDTGELFF

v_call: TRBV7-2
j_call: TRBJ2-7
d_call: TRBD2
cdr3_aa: CASSFLPSGSYEQYF

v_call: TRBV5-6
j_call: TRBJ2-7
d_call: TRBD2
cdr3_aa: CASSARLAGGLYEQYF

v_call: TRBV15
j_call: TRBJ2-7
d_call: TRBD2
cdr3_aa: CATSTRMAGAHYEQYF

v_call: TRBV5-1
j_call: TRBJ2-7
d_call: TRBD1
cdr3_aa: CASSRGRWDRGGPYEQYF

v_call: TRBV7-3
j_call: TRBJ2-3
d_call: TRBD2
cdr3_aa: CASSPIAGGPGDTQYF

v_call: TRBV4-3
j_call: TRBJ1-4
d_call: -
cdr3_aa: CASSQDMAGGEKLFF

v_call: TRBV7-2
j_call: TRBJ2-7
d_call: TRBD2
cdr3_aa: CASSPRLAGDYEQYF

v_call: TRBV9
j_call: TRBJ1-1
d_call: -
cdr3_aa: CASSERGGPGMNTEAFF

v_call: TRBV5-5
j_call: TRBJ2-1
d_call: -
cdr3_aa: CASSLELAGTYNEQFF

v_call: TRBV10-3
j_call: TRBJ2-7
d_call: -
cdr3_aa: CAISESAEIYEQYF

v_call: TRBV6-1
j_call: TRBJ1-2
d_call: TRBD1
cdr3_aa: CASSEGQALWDYGYTF

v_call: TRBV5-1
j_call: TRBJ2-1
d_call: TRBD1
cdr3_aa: CASSMSGTGSPEQFF

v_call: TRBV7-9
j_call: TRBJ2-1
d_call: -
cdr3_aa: CASHPWGQAYNEQFF

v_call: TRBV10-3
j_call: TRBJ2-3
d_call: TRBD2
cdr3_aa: CAISELAGEFNTQYF

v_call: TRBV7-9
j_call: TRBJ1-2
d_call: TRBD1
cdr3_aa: CASSLGQGFGYTF

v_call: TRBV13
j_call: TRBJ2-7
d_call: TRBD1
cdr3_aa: CASSSRGTYEQYF

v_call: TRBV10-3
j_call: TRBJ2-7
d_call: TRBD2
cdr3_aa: CAISDLAGAAEQYF

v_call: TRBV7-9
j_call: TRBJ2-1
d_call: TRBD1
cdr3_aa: CASSSFPGQGINEQFF

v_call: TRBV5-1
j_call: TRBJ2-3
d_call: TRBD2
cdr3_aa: CASTGGLAGVTDTQYF

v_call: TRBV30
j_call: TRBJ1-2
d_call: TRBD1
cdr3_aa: CAYSRDRPYGYTF

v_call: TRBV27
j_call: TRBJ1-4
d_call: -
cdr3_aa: CASSFNNRAPNEKLFF

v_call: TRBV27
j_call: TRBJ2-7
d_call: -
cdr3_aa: CASSLGQSYEQYF

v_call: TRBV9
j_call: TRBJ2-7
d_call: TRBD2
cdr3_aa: CASSVGDGGGGSYEQYF

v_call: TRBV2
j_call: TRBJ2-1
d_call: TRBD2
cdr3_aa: CASSLPGLAGDEQFF

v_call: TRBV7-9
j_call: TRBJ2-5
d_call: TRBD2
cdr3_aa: CASSSLAGEGETQYF

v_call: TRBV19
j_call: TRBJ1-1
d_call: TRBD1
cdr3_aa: CASIGALGGNTEAFF

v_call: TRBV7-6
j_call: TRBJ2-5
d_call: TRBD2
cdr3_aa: CASSPTSGGAGETQYF

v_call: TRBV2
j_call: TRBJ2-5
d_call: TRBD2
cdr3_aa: CASSALTSARGETQYF

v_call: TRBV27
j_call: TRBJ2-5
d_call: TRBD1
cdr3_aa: CASSETGGRETQYF